This entry features one T cell receptor beta chain sequence. What it binds is unknown. PCR was performed using 60 Vbeta and 13 Jbeta primers. Libraries were prepared by immunoSEQ multiplex PCR; TCRdb keeps only in-frame clonotypes and omits some of them. The table includes 100,000 to 120,000 clones, 83% detected once. This record belongs to a study of cytomegalovirus exposure and HLA in healthy donors. Findings of the study overall: With later analysis, a missense DCLRE1C variant became linked to TCR beta V- and J-gene trimming.

J was trimmed by 8 bases and V by 1 base; bases with no gene match: 11. CDR1 and CDR2 from the germline V gene are SGHAT and FQNNGV. The CDR3 covers 16 residues. V is TRBV11-2 and J is TRBJ2-1, with TRBD2 identical over 7 bases. Sample: PBMCs. The TCR was taken from a man aged 18 to 30 in good health and CMV-seronegative. The CDR3: CASSLGGSGTWDEQFF. The CDR3 nucleotides read TGTGCCAGCAGCTTAGGGGGGAGCGGGACCTGGGATGAGCAGTTCTTC.